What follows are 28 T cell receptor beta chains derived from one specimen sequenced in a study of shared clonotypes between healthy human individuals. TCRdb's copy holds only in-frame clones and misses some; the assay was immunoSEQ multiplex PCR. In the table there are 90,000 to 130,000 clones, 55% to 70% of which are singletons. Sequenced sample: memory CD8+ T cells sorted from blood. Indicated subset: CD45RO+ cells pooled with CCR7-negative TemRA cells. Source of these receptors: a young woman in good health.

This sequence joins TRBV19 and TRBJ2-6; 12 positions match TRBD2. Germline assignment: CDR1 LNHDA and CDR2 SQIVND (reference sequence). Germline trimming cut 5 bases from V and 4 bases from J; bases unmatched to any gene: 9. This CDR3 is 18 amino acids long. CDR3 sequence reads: CASSLWTSGDVGANVLTF. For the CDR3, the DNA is TGTGCCAGTAGTTTATGGACTAGCGGGGACGTAGGGGCCAACGTCCTGACTTTC.

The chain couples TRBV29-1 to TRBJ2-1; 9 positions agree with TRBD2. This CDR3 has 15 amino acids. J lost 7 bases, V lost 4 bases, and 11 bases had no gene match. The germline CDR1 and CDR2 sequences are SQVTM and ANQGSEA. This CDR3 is CSVVGREGYGNEQFF. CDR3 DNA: TGCAGCGTTGTGGGGCGGGAGGGCTACGGGAATGAGCAGTTCTTC.

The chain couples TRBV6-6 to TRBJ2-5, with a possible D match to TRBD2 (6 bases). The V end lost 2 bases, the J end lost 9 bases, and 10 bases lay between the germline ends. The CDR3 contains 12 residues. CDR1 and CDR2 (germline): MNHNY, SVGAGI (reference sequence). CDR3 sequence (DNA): TGTGCCAGCAGTTACAAGCCGGGGGCCCAGTACTTC. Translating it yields CASSYKPGAQYF.

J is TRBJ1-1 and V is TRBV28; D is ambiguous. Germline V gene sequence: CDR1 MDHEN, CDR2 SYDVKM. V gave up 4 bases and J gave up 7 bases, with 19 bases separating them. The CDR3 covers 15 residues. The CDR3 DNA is TGTGCCAGCAGTTGCCTGCGTATTTCGGATTGTGAAGCTTTCTTT. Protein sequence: CASSCLRISDCEAFF.

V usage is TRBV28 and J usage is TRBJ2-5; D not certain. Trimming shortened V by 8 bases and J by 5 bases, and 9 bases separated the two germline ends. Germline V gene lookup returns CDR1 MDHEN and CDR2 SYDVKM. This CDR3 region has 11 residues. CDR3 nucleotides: TGTGCCAGCGAGGTTGGGGAGACCCAGTACTTC. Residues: CASEVGETQYF.

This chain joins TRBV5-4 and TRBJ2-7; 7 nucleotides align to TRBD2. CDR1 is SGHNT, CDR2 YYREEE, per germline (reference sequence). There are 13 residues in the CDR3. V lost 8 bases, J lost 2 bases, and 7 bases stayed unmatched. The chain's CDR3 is CASSAGWAYEQYF. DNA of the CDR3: TGTGCCAGTTCAGCGGGATGGGCCTACGAGCAGTACTTC.

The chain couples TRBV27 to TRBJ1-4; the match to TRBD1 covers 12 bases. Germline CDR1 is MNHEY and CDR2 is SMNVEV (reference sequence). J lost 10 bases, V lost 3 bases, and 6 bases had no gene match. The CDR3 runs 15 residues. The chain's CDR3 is CASSFLGQGARKLFF. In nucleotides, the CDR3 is TGTGCCAGCAGTTTTTTGGGACAGGGGGCGCGAAAACTGTTTTTT.

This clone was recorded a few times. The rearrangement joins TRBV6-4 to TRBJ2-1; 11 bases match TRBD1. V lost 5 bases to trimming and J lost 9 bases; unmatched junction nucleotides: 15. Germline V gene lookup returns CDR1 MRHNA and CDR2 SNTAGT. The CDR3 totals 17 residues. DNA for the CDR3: TGTGCCAGCAGTACCTACGACCGGGACAGGGGGGCATGTGAGCAGTTCTTC. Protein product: CASSTYDRDRGACEQFF.

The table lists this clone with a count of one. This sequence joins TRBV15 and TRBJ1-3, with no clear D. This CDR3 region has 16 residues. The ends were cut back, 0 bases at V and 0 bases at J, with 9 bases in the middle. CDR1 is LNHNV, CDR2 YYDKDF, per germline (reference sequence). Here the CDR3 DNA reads TGTGCCACCAGCAGAGATCCCGGCCGCTCTGGAAACACCATATATTTT. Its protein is CATSRDPGRSGNTIYF.

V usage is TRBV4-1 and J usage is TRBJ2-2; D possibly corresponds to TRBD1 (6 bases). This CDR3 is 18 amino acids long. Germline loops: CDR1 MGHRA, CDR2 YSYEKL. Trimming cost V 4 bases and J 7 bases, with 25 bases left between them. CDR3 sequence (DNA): TGCGCCAGCAGCCCTACAGCCCATCTAGGGGGAGTCGGCGGGGAGCTGTTTTTT. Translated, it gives CASSPTAHLGGVGGELFF.

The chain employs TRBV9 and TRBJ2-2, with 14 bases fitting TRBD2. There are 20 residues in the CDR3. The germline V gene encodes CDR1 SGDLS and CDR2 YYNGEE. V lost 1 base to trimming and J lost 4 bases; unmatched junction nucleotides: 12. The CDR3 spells CASSVLFSGLAGVATGELFF. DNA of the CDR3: TGTGCCAGCAGCGTATTGTTTTCGGGACTAGCGGGAGTTGCCACCGGGGAGCTGTTTTTT.

The CDR3 here is CASSLTGTVFDYTF. DNA for the CDR3: TGTGCCAGCAGCTTGACCGGGACAGTCTTTGACTACACCTTC. The chain recombines TRBV11-2 with TRBJ1-2, with 7 nucleotides matching TRBD1. From germline, CDR1 is SGHAT and CDR2 FQNNGV. This CDR3 comprises 14 residues. V was clipped by 3 bases and J by 10 bases; unmatched bases: 11.

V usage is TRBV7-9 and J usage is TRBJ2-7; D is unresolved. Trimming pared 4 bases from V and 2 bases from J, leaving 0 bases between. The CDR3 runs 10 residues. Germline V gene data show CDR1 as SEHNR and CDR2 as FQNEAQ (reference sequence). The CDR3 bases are TGTGCCAGCAGCTCCTACGAGCAGTACTTC. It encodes CASSSYEQYF.

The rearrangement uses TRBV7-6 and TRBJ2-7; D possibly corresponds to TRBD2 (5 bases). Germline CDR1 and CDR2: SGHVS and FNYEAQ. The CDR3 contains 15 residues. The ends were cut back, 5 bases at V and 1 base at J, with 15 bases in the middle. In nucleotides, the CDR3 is TGTGCCAGCAGCCCGAACGGGCAGCGGTCCTACGAGCAGTACTTC. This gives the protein CASSPNGQRSYEQYF.

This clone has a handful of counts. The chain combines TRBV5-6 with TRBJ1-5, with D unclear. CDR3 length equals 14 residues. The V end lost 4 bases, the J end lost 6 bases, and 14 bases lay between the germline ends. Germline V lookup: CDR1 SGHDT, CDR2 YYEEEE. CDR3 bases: TGTGCCAGCAGCCTCATGACCGGGTTTCAGCCCCAGCATTTT. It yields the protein CASSLMTGFQPQHF.

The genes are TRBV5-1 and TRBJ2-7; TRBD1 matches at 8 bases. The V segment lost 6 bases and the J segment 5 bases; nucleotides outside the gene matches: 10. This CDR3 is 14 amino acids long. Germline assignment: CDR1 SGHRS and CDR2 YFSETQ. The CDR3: CASNLGQADNEQYF. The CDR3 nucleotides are TGCGCCAGCAACCTGGGACAGGCCGATAACGAGCAGTACTTC.

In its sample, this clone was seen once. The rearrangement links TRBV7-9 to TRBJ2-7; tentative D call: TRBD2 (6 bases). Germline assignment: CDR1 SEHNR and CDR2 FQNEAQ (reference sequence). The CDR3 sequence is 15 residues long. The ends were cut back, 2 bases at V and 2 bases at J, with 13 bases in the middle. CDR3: CASSLSTSPTYEQYF. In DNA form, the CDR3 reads TGTGCCAGCAGCTTAAGCACTAGCCCAACCTACGAGCAGTACTTC.

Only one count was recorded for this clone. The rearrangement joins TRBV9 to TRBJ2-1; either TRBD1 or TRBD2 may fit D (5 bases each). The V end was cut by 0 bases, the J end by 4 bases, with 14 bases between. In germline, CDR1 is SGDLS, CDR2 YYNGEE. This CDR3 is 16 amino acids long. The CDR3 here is CASSVGGKGRYNEQFF. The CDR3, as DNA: TGTGCCAGCAGCGTAGGGGGGAAGGGTCGGTACAATGAGCAGTTCTTC.

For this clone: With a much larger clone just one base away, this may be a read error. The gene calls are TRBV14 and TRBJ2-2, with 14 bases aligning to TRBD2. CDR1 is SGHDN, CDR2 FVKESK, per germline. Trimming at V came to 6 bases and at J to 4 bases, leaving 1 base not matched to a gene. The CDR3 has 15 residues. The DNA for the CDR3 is TGTGCCAGCAGAGGGACTAGCGGGAGCACCGGGGAGCTGTTTTTT. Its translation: CASRGTSGSTGELFF.

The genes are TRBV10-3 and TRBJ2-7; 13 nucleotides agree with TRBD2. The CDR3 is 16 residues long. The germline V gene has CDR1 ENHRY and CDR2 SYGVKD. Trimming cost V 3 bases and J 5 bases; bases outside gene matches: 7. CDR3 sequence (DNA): TGTGCCATCAGTGACCCACCAACTAGCGGGAGGGACGAGCAGTACTTC. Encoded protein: CAISDPPTSGRDEQYF.

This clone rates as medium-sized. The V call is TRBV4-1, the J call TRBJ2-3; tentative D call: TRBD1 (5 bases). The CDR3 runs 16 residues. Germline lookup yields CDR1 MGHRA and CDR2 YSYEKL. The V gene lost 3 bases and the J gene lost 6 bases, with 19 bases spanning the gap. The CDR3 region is CASSHTRQPPRDTQYF. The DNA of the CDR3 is TGCGCCAGCAGCCATACCAGACAGCCCCCTCGGGATACGCAGTATTTT.

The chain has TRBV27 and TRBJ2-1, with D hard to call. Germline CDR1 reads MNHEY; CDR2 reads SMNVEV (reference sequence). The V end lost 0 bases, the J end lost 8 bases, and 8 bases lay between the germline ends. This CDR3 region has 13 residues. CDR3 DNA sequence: TGTGCCAGCAGTTTATCAGGGCTCCATGAGCAGTTCTTC. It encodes CASSLSGLHEQFF.

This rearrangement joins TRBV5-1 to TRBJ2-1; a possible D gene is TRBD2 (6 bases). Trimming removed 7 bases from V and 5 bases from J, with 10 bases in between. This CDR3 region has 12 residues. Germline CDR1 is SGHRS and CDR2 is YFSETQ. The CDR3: CASGGTDNEQFF. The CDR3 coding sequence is TGCGCCAGCGGCGGGACTGACAATGAGCAGTTCTTC.

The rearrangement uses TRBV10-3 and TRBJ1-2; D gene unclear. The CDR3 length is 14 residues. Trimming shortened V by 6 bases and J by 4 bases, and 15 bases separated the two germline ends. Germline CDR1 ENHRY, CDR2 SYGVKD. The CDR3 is CAISYYRVGYGYTF. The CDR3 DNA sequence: TGTGCCATCAGCTACTATAGGGTGGGCTATGGCTACACCTTC.

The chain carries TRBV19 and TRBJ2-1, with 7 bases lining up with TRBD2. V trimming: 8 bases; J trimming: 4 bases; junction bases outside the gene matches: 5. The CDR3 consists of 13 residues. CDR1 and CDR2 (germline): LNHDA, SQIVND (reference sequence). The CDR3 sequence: CASEASGYNEQFF. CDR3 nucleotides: TGTGCCAGTGAGGCTAGCGGTTACAATGAGCAGTTCTTC.

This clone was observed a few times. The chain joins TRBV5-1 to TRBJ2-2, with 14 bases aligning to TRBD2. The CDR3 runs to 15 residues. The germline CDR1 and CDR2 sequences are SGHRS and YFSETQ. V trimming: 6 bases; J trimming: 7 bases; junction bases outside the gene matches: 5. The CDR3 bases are TGCGCCAGCACTTACGGACTAGCGGGAGGCGGGGAGCTGTTTTTT. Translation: CASTYGLAGGGELFF.

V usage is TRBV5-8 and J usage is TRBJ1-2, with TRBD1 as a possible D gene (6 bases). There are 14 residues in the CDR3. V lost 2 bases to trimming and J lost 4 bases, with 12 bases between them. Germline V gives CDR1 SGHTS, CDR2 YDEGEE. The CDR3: CASSFEGGFYGYTF. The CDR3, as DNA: TGTGCCAGCAGCTTCGAGGGGGGTTTCTATGGCTACACCTTC.

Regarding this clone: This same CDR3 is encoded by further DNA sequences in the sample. CDR3 protein: CSVVRRGTEAFF. CDR3 in DNA: TGCAGCGTTGTTAGGCGGGGCACTGAAGCTTTCTTT. The V gene is TRBV29-1, the J gene TRBJ1-1; no reliable D call. V was clipped by 4 bases and J by 4 bases, with 10 bases between them. CDR1 and CDR2 from the germline V gene are SQVTM and ANQGSEA. CDR3 length: 12 amino acids.